This T cell receptor beta chain was sequenced in a study of cytomegalovirus exposure and HLA in healthy donors. Per germline, CDR1 KGHSH and CDR2 LQKENI. The V end lost 3 bases, the J end lost 12 bases, and 17 bases lay between the germline ends. This CDR3 has 13 residues. The primer mix had 60 Vbeta and 13 Jbeta primers. The repertoire was sequenced with immunoSEQ multiplex PCR; TCRdb's copy has only in-frame clones and lacks some. The sample has about 110,000 clones; about three quarters are singletons. Findings and limits, study-wide: Highly shared sequence variants in one cluster were likely a sequencing artifact. Per a prior analysis, the majority of TCR beta V segments were productive roughly 87% or roughly 30% of the time. Both high specificity and high sensitivity reportedly marked the classifier's diagnosis of cytomegalovirus status.

About this clone: Its antigen is undetermined.

The TCR sequence derives from a woman in her 50s in good health and CMV-seropositive. This chain joins TRBV18 and TRBJ1-1, with a weak D call TRBD1 (5 bases). Sequencing input: PBMCs. CDR3: CASSPKLRVDTFF. CDR3 DNA: TGTGCCAGCTCACCTAAACTCAGGGTCGATACTTTCTTT. Combining the CDR3 with reference TRBV18 and TRBJ1-1 gives the whole variable domain NAGVMQNPRHLVRRRGQEARLRCSPMKGHSHVYWYRQLPEEGLKFMVYLQKENIIDESGMPKERFSAEFPKEGPSILRIQQVVRGDSAAYFCASSPKLRVDTFFGQGTRLTVV.